The next 32 T cell receptor beta chains were all read from a single sample in a study of beta chain features in type 1 diabetes. Expressed TCRB transcripts got sequenced, as all isolated RNA was reverse transcribed. Libraries were prepared by immunoSEQ multiplex PCR; TCRdb keeps only in-frame clonotypes and omits some of them. The repertoire includes 150,000 or so clones, 9.2% of them detected once, and roughly 0.69% sits in the top ten. Sequencing was performed on central memory CD4+ T cells from blood. The receptors were gathered from a man between 18 and 29 years old in good health.

V and J are TRBV6-5 and TRBJ1-5; D is perhaps TRBD1 (5 bases). This CDR3 is 15 amino acids long. Trimming cost V 7 bases and J 2 bases, with 15 bases left between them. The germline CDR1 and CDR2 sequences are MNHEY and SVGAGI. The CDR3 is CASIQARLGNQPQHF. The CDR3 DNA sequence: TGTGCCAGCATACAGGCCCGGTTGGGCAATCAGCCCCAGCATTTT.

This clone was seen more than once but under ten times. V is TRBV6-5 and J is TRBJ1-2, with 7 bases lining up with TRBD1. The CDR3 spans 14 residues. V shed 6 bases, J shed 3 bases, and the junction held 7 bases outside the gene matches. The V gene's germline CDR1 is MNHEY and CDR2 SVGAGI. This CDR3 is CASRSTGTDYGYTF. CDR3 DNA sequence: TGTGCCAGCAGATCAACCGGGACAGACTATGGCTACACCTTC.

This clone was seen a handful of times. The chain is built from TRBV5-6 and TRBJ2-7; TRBD1 matches at 10 bases. The CDR3 contains 13 residues. Looked up from germline, CDR1 is SGHDT and CDR2 is YYEEEE. Germline trimming cut 3 bases from V and 3 bases from J; bases unmatched to any gene: 0. The CDR3 spells CASSWDRGYEQYF. The DNA for the CDR3 is TGTGCCAGCAGCTGGGACAGGGGCTACGAGCAGTACTTC.

This chain uses TRBV6-5 with TRBJ1-2; 7 bases fit TRBD1. The CDR3 covers 13 residues. From germline, CDR1 is MNHEY and CDR2 SVGAGI. The V and J ends lost 7 bases and 3 bases, in that order; junction bases with no gene match: 5. CDR3 DNA sequence: TGTGCCAGCACCCCGGGACAGTACTATGGCTACACCTTC. Its protein product is CASTPGQYYGYTF.

V usage is TRBV7-2 and J usage is TRBJ2-5; 14 bases line up with TRBD2. The V and J ends lost 4 bases and 1 base, in that order; junction bases with no gene match: 2. Germline V gene data show CDR1 as SGHTA and CDR2 as FQGNSA. CDR3 size: 16 residues. CDR3 sequence reads: CASSWTSGGIQETQYF. The CDR3 DNA sequence: TGTGCCAGCAGCTGGACTAGCGGGGGGATCCAAGAGACCCAGTACTTC.

This chain uses TRBV7-8 with TRBJ2-4, with TRBD2 matching over 8 bases. The germline gives CDR1 SGHVS, CDR2 FQNEAQ. This CDR3 has 15 residues. V gave up 5 bases and J gave up 8 bases; unmatched junction bases: 11. The CDR3: CASSPPTSVFYIQYF. The CDR3 bases are TGTGCCAGCAGCCCTCCGACTAGCGTTTTTTACATTCAGTACTTC.

This clone occurred a few times. A much larger clone sits a single nucleotide away, making a read error possible. Other DNA sequences in this sample translate to the same CDR3. The chain combines TRBV13 with TRBJ2-1, with TRBD1 as a possible D gene (5 bases). Trimming cost V 2 bases and J 7 bases, with 6 bases left between them. The CDR3 consists of 12 residues. Germline V gene sequence: CDR1 PRHDT, CDR2 FYEKMQ (reference sequence). The CDR3 nucleotides read TGTGCCAGCAGCTTACAGGGAAATGAGCAGTTCTTC. As protein: CASSLQGNEQFF.

The V gene is TRBV7-8, the J gene TRBJ2-3, with 10 bases matching TRBD2. Germline assignment: CDR1 SGHVS and CDR2 FQNEAQ. There are 14 residues in the CDR3. The ends lost 8 bases at V and 4 bases at J; junction bases unmatched: 6. The CDR3: CASSASGGADTQYF. CDR3 DNA sequence: TGTGCCAGCTCCGCAAGCGGGGGGGCAGATACGCAGTATTTT.

V usage is TRBV7-2 and J usage is TRBJ2-7, with D possibly being TRBD1 (7 bases). Trimming removed 3 bases from V and 0 bases from J, with 12 bases in between. Germline V gene lookup returns CDR1 SGHTA and CDR2 FQGNSA. There are 15 residues in the CDR3. CDR3 protein: CASSFAGQLSYEQYF. Here the CDR3 DNA reads TGTGCCAGCAGCTTCGCGGGACAGCTCTCCTACGAGCAGTACTTC.

This clone was seen once. V and J are TRBV11-3 and TRBJ2-3, with D maybe TRBD1 (5 bases). The germline V gene encodes CDR1 SGHNT and CDR2 YENEEA. The V end lost 2 bases, the J end lost 2 bases, and 11 bases lay between the germline ends. The CDR3 is 15 amino acids. The CDR3 DNA follows: TGTGCCAGCAGCTTAAGGCAGGGAACCACAGATACGCAGTATTTT. As protein: CASSLRQGTTDTQYF. The complete variable domain, with remaining parts taken from reference TRBV11-3 and TRBJ2-3, reads EAGVVQSPRYKIIEKKQPVAFWCNPISGHNTLYWYLQNLGQGPELLIRYENEEAVDDSQLPKDRFSAERLKGVDSTLKIQPAELGDSAVYLCASSLRQGTTDTQYFGPGTRLTVL.

This clone was detected only a few times. The chain has TRBV30 and TRBJ2-5; TRBD1 might be the D (5 bases). The CDR3 has 15 amino acids. Looked up from germline, CDR1 is GTSNPN and CDR2 is SVGIG (reference sequence). With 8 bases removed from V and 3 bases from J, the gap between germline ends came to 22 bases. In DNA, the CDR3 is TGTGCCGGGATACCCTCGGGCAGGGTTAAAGAGACCCAGTACTTC. Protein product: CAGIPSGRVKETQYF. The full variable domain, completed using reference TRBV30 and TRBJ2-5, is SQTIHQWPATLVQPVGSPLSLECTVEGTSNPNLYWYRQAAGRGLQLLFYSVGIGQISSEVPQNLSASRPQDRQFILSSKKLLLSDSGFYLCAGIPSGRVKETQYFGPGTRLLVL.

The chain carries TRBV6-6 and TRBJ1-3, with 7 positions matching TRBD1. The CDR3 extends over 14 amino acids. Per the germline V gene, CDR1 is MNHNY and CDR2 is SVGAGI (reference sequence). Unmatched junction bases numbered 4, after V lost 6 bases and J lost 2 bases. DNA of the CDR3: TGTGCCAGCAGGGCAGACAGGGCTGGAAACACCATATATTTT. This sequence encodes CASRADRAGNTIYF.

V usage is TRBV18 and J usage is TRBJ2-3; the D is unclear. This CDR3 is 13 amino acids long. Per germline, CDR1 KGHSH and CDR2 LQKENI. V was pared by 3 bases and J by 6 bases, with 10 bases between. Written as DNA, the CDR3 is TGTGCCAGCTCACCTTTGGTCGAGGATACGCAGTATTTT. This encodes CASSPLVEDTQYF.

The chain's CDR3 is CASSLVLGDGEQFF. The CDR3 DNA reads as TGTGCCAGCAGCTTAGTACTAGGCGACGGTGAGCAGTTCTTC. The V gene is TRBV7-3, the J gene TRBJ2-1; tentatively, D is TRBD2 (5 bases). Looked up from germline, CDR1 is SGHTA and CDR2 is FQGTGA. V shed 2 bases and J shed 9 bases, with 14 bases lying between them. The CDR3 extends over 14 amino acids.

V usage is TRBV4-3 and J usage is TRBJ1-3, with 7 bases that match TRBD1. The CDR3 contains 16 residues. Germline trimming cut 5 bases from V and 0 bases from J; bases unmatched to any gene: 7. From germline, CDR1 is LGHNA and CDR2 YSLEER. CDR3 nucleotides: TGCGCCAGCAGCGAGGGGGCGGCAAGCTCTGGAAACACCATATATTTT. Translated: CASSEGAASSGNTIYF.

V is TRBV7-9 and J is TRBJ1-6, with D uncertain. The V gene lost 1 base and the J gene lost 9 bases, with 7 bases spanning the gap. The CDR3 length is 13 residues. Germline CDR1 reads SEHNR; CDR2 reads FQNEAQ (reference sequence). CDR3 residues: CASSLVRASPLHF. The CDR3, as DNA: TGTGCCAGCAGCTTAGTGAGGGCTTCACCCCTCCACTTT.

This clone was found a few times. J is TRBJ1-1 and V is TRBV27; D perhaps matches TRBD1 (5 bases). From germline, CDR1 is MNHEY and CDR2 SMNVEV (reference sequence). Trimming left V 8 bases short and J 1 base short, with 8 bases between. This CDR3 is 12 amino acids long. The chain's CDR3 is CASYGQNTEAFF. The DNA for the CDR3 is TGTGCCAGCTACGGACAGAACACTGAAGCTTTCTTT.

This chain joins TRBV6-5 and TRBJ1-2; D is possibly TRBD1 (5 bases). Between the trimmed V and J ends, which lost 6 bases and 7 bases, there was a span of 12 bases. Per the germline V gene, CDR1 is MNHEY and CDR2 is SVGAGI. This CDR3 contains 12 residues. The CDR3 DNA reads as TGTGCCAGCAGACTGGGGCAGAGTGGCTACACCTTC. It specifies CASRLGQSGYTF.

The chain joins TRBV7-3 to TRBJ2-7; D perhaps matches TRBD1 (5 bases). The germline CDR1 and CDR2 sequences are SGHTA and FQGTGA. V was cut by 2 bases and J by 2 bases, with 16 bases left in between. The CDR3 covers 16 residues. CDR3 DNA: TGTGCCAGCAGCTTAGCGATAAGGGGTGACCCCTACGAGCAGTACTTC. Protein sequence: CASSLAIRGDPYEQYF.

The CDR3 here is CASTIAGSSTDTQYF. The CDR3 nucleotides are TGTGCCAGCACCATAGCGGGTTCTAGCACAGATACGCAGTATTTT. V is TRBV28 and J is TRBJ2-3; 7 bases align to TRBD2. The V gene end was trimmed by 7 bases and the J gene end by 0 bases; junction bases not matched to a gene: 7. The germline CDR1 and CDR2 sequences are MDHEN and SYDVKM. The CDR3 has 15 amino acids.

The gene calls are TRBV5-1 and TRBJ1-6; D is possibly TRBD1 (5 bases). The V end was cut by 4 bases, the J end by 6 bases, with 11 bases between. CDR1 SGHRS and CDR2 YFSETQ come from the germline V gene. CDR3 size: 14 residues. The CDR3 sequence: CASSRDGANSPLHF. CDR3 nucleotides: TGCGCCAGCAGCAGGGATGGGGCTAATTCACCCCTCCACTTT.

V usage is TRBV18 and J usage is TRBJ1-2, with a tentative D call TRBD1 (5 bases). Trimming stripped 3 bases from V and 8 bases from J, with 7 bases between. Germline V gives CDR1 KGHSH, CDR2 LQKENI. This CDR3 has 11 residues. The CDR3: CASSPGGGYTF. Written as DNA, the CDR3 is TGTGCCAGCTCACCCGGGGGAGGCTACACCTTC.

The chain couples TRBV2 to TRBJ1-5; D possibly corresponds to TRBD1 (6 bases). The germline V gene has CDR1 SNHLY and CDR2 FYNNEI. V shed 7 bases and J shed 2 bases, with 9 bases lying between them. The CDR3 consists of 13 residues. CDR3 loop: CASTRQGNQPQHF. CDR3 nucleotide sequence: TGTGCCAGCACTCGACAGGGCAATCAGCCCCAGCATTTT.

This clone was counted ten times or more. Since the CDR3 does not end with the conserved phenylalanine or tryptophan, this likely comes from a read error. The limits of the CDR3 on the DNA are not certain, so only TCRdb's listed CDR3 is given. The chain recombines TRBV5-4 with TRBJ2-4; the D call in the table, TRBD1, was not verified against the DNA. The CDR3 is 9 amino acids in total, end residues counted. CDR1 is SGHNT, CDR2 YYREEE, per germline (reference sequence). CDR3 in amino acids: CASSFFWPL.

This clone was counted a few times. The V call is TRBV6-5, the J call TRBJ2-3; perhaps TRBD1 as D (5 bases). This CDR3 has 15 residues. Germline loops: CDR1 MNHEY, CDR2 SVGAGI. Deletions cut 5 bases from V and 0 bases from J, with 12 bases between. The CDR3 protein is CASSRQWSSTDTQYF. The CDR3 region has the DNA TGTGCCAGCAGTAGACAGTGGAGTAGCACAGATACGCAGTATTTT.

This clone was seen more than once but under ten times. The chain is built from TRBV4-3 and TRBJ1-2; D may be TRBD1 (5 bases). CDR1 and CDR2 from the germline V gene are LGHNA and YSLEER. V shed 4 bases and J shed 3 bases, with 9 bases lying between them. This CDR3 spans 13 amino acids. The CDR3 region is CASSPGGYYGYTF. The DNA for the CDR3 is TGCGCCAGCAGCCCCGGGGGGTACTATGGCTACACCTTC.

The sample holds many counts of this clone. This rearrangement joins TRBV7-2 to TRBJ2-7, with D perhaps matching TRBD2 (6 bases). Germline V gene sequence: CDR1 SGHTA, CDR2 FQGNSA. The CDR3 has 15 residues. V was trimmed by 1 base and J by 0 bases, leaving 10 bases between them. CDR3 protein: CASSLGSSASYEQYF. The CDR3, as DNA: TGTGCCAGCAGCTTAGGCTCTAGCGCCTCCTACGAGCAGTACTTC.

The chain recombines TRBV6-1 with TRBJ1-2, with D unclear. V was shortened by 5 bases and J by 6 bases, with 7 bases between the two germline ends. Germline V CDR1 and CDR2: MNHNS, SASEGT. This CDR3 is built from 11 residues. The CDR3: CASSFNHGYTF. CDR3 bases: TGTGCCAGCAGTTTCAATCATGGCTACACCTTC.

The V and J genes are TRBV2 and TRBJ2-3; the match to TRBD2 covers 10 bases. This CDR3 comprises 13 residues. Germline V gene data show CDR1 as SNHLY and CDR2 as FYNNEI. V shed 9 bases and J 2 bases; nucleotides not matched to a gene: 2. CDR3 coding DNA: TGTGCCAGTAGCGGGGGGCCCACAGATACGCAGTATTTT. It translates to CASSGGPTDTQYF.

This sequence joins TRBV4-1 and TRBJ1-1; maybe TRBD1 (6 bases). The V end lost 1 base, the J end lost 4 bases, and 13 bases lay between the germline ends. Germline V gene lookup returns CDR1 MGHRA and CDR2 YSYEKL. This CDR3 region has 15 residues. The CDR3 coding sequence is TGCGCCAGCAGCCAAGGGACAGCGGGGGGCACTGAAGCTTTCTTT. The encoded protein is CASSQGTAGGTEAFF.

The chain carries TRBV5-1 and TRBJ1-4; 8 positions agree with TRBD1. Trimming at V came to 0 bases and at J to 11 bases, leaving 9 bases not matched to a gene. Germline V gene lookup returns CDR1 SGHRS and CDR2 YFSETQ. The CDR3 contains 15 residues. CDR3 loop: CASSLEGDRPEKLFF. The CDR3 nucleotides read TGCGCCAGCAGCTTGGAAGGGGACAGGCCAGAGAAACTGTTTTTT.

This clone came up a few times. The J gene is TRBJ1-2, the V gene TRBV5-4; 10 bases are a match to TRBD1. V shed 4 bases and J 4 bases; nucleotides not matched to a gene: 7. The CDR3 totals 15 residues. Germline V gene lookup returns CDR1 SGHNT and CDR2 YYREEE (reference sequence). The CDR3 loop is CASSMRGQGTYGYTF. CDR3 coding DNA: TGTGCCAGCAGCATGAGGGGACAGGGGACCTATGGCTACACCTTC.